The 12 T cell receptor beta chains below come from one sample, sequenced in a study of identical twins. TCRdb ran MiXCR on the 5' RACE reads and lists one entry per CDR3 protein. The data contain just over 500,000 distinct CDR3 sequences, 20% to 25% of them singletons. This sample also belongs to another study, concerning T cells expressing NK-cell markers.

Sequencing was carried out using CD4+ T cells sorted from blood. The source of these receptors is a woman in her late teens or twenties in good health.

This clonotype was picked up a small number of times. The genes are TRBV6-2 or TRBV6-3 and TRBJ1-1; tentatively, D is TRBD1 (6 bases). The germline V gene has CDR1 MNHEY and CDR2 SVGEGT. The CDR3 is 14 residues long. V gave up 7 bases and J gave up 3 bases, with 15 bases separating them. The CDR3 DNA reads as TGTGCCAGCACCTACCGGGCAGGGGACACTGAAGCTTTCTTT. This codes for CASTYRAGDTEAFF.

The rearrangement links TRBV7-3 to TRBJ2-3; TRBD2 is a possible D gene (5 bases). Germline values: CDR1 SGHTA, CDR2 FQGTGA. CDR3 size: 17 residues. Between the trimmed V and J ends, which lost 5 bases and 8 bases, there was a span of 26 bases. For the CDR3, the DNA is TGTGCCAGCAGCACTCGTCGCCCACTAGTGCTGCTTGGTACGCAGTATTTT. The encoded protein is CASSTRRPLVLLGTQYF.

The table lists this clonotype with many counts. The chain has TRBV12-3 or TRBV12-4 and TRBJ2-5, with D unresolved. Trimming stripped 0 bases from V and 1 base from J, with 3 bases between. This CDR3 spans 13 amino acids. The CDR3 sequence: CASSLATQETQYF. The CDR3 coding sequence is TGTGCCAGCAGTTTAGCAACCCAAGAGACCCAGTACTTC.

This clonotype was picked up a small number of times. V and J are TRBV7-3 and TRBJ1-2; D not resolved. Germline V gene sequence: CDR1 SGHTA, CDR2 FQGTGA. Trimming removed 5 bases from V and 5 bases from J, with 9 bases in between. The CDR3 sequence is 12 residues long. CDR3 amino acids: CASSPDGYGYTF. The CDR3 DNA reads as TGTGCCAGCAGCCCGGACGGTTATGGCTACACCTTC.

In nucleotides, the CDR3 is TGTGCCAGCAGCTTCGGACAGGGCGGTGATACGCAGTATTTT. Translation gives CASSFGQGGDTQYF. The V call is TRBV7-9, the J call TRBJ2-3; 8 nucleotides match TRBD1. In germline, CDR1 is SEHNR, CDR2 FQNEAQ (reference sequence). The V and J ends lost 3 bases and 6 bases, in that order; junction bases with no gene match: 5. The CDR3 runs 14 residues.

This clonotype came up a few times. This chain connects TRBV11-2 to TRBJ2-3, with D uncertain. Germline V lookup: CDR1 SGHAT, CDR2 FQNNGV. The CDR3 runs 13 residues. V dropped 5 bases and J dropped 4 bases, with 10 bases sitting between them. The CDR3 DNA sequence: TGTGCCAGCAGCCTGAGCTTCCCAGATACGCAGTATTTT. This gives the protein CASSLSFPDTQYF.

The genes are TRBV7-2 and TRBJ2-1, with TRBD2 identical over 7 bases. Germline loops: CDR1 SGHTA, CDR2 FQGNSA. The trim removed 3 bases at V and 4 bases at J, leaving 6 bases unmatched. There are 15 residues in the CDR3. The CDR3 DNA follows: TGTGCCAGCAGCTTCGGCGGGAGCCGATACAATGAGCAGTTCTTC. It codes for CASSFGGSRYNEQFF.

The J gene is TRBJ2-2, the V gene TRBV6-5; possible D gene TRBD1, 5 bases. The CDR3 consists of 16 residues. CDR1 and CDR2 (germline): MNHEY, SVGAGI. V was pared by 2 bases and J by 4 bases, with 14 bases between. CDR3 DNA sequence: TGTGCCAGCAGTTACCGAGGACAACCGCCCACCGGGGAGCTGTTTTTT. Its translation: CASSYRGQPPTGELFF.

The chain couples TRBV18 to TRBJ1-5; 7 bases match TRBD1. The CDR3 length is 13 residues. V dropped 6 bases and J dropped 5; count of bases not matched to a gene: 4. Per germline, CDR1 KGHSH and CDR2 LQKENI. The CDR3 here is CASSTGSHQPQHF. As DNA, the CDR3 is TGTGCCAGCTCGACAGGGTCCCATCAGCCCCAGCATTTT.

This clonotype was seen only a few times. J is TRBJ2-5 and V is TRBV29-1; the D is unclear. Trimming removed 3 bases at V and 5 bases at J, with 16 bases between. This CDR3 has 14 amino acids. From germline, CDR1 is SQVTM and CDR2 ANQGSEA. This chain's CDR3 is CSVDMTGIRETQYF. The DNA for the CDR3 is TGCAGCGTTGATATGACGGGTATCCGGGAGACCCAGTACTTC.

There are a few counts of this clonotype. CDR3 in amino acids: CSAATPDRGWETQYF. CDR3 nucleotide sequence: TGCAGTGCTGCGACCCCGGACAGGGGGTGGGAGACCCAGTACTTC. J is TRBJ2-5 and V is TRBV20-1; 10 bases agree with TRBD1. Germline assignment: CDR1 DFQATT and CDR2 SNEGSKA (reference sequence). This CDR3 has 15 residues. V trimming: 5 bases; J trimming: 5 bases; junction bases outside the gene matches: 11.

This clonotype was counted only a few times. V and J are TRBV20-1 and TRBJ2-7, with D possibly matching TRBD2 (5 bases). In germline, CDR1 is DFQATT, CDR2 SNEGSKA (reference sequence). The CDR3 is made up of 13 amino acids. V lost 3 bases, J lost 3 bases, and 12 bases lay in between. CDR3 bases: TGCAGTGCTAGTACGAGCGGTGGCTACGAGCAGTACTTC. Its translation is CSASTSGGYEQYF.